This T cell receptor beta chain originates from a study of response to subunit inactivated influenza vaccine. Study results and caveats: Few additional T cells are recruited per seasonal influenza vaccination, authors suggested.

One entry per CDR3 protein results from TCRdb running MiXCR on the RT-PCR reads. The sample shows approximately 700,000 distinct CDR3 sequences, around 14% of them seen only once. The germline V gene has CDR1 MNHNS and CDR2 SASEGT. V was clipped by 7 bases and J by 0 bases, with 10 bases between them. This CDR3 has 15 amino acids. To note about this clonotype: The antigen is undetermined.

This chain links TRBV6-1 with TRBJ2-6, with TRBD1 as a possible D gene (6 bases). The sample was PBMCs from blood, taken approximately 13 days after vaccination. This TCR was recovered from a man aged 45-65 years who received an inactivated influenza vaccine. The CDR3 DNA is TGTGCCAGCACGGACAGTTACTCTGGGGCCAACGTCCTGACTTTC. Its translation is CASTDSYSGANVLTF.